Presented here are 18 T cell receptor beta chains from one specimen sequenced in a study of early T cells in non-severe SARS-CoV-2 infection. Each CDR3 protein gets one entry after TCRdb re-called the 5' RACE reads with MiXCR. Of about 77,000 distinct CDR3 sequences listed, more than 9% are singletons. Material: whole blood. The receptors shown here come from an adult who was a healthcare worker with PCR-confirmed SARS-CoV-2 infection or an uninfected control (not recorded which).

This clonotype has a count of ten or more. The chain uses TRBV7-9 and TRBJ1-1, with no clear D. CDR3 length: 12 amino acids. Trimming stripped 3 bases from V and 11 bases from J, with 13 bases between. Looked up from germline, CDR1 is SEHNR and CDR2 is FQNEAQ (reference sequence). The CDR3 sequence is CASSFIATEAFF. In DNA form, the CDR3 reads TGTGCCAGCAGCTTCATCGCTACGGAGGCTTTCTTT.

The chain employs TRBV7-9 and TRBJ1-6, with D possibly matching TRBD1 (5 bases). This CDR3 has 14 residues. Germline-derived CDR1 and CDR2 are SEHNR and FQNEAQ (reference sequence). V lost 5 bases and J lost 11, with 16 bases in between. CDR3 sequence: CASSPTQESAPLHF. CDR3 coding DNA: TGTGCCAGCAGCCCGACACAGGAATCTGCACCCCTCCACTTT.

This clonotype was recorded many times. V usage is TRBV2 and J usage is TRBJ2-1; 7 positions match TRBD1. Trimming took 6 bases from V and 6 from J; bases not matched to a gene: 14. The CDR3 extends over 16 amino acids. Germline V gives CDR1 SNHLY, CDR2 FYNNEI. Here the CDR3 DNA reads TGTGCCAGCAGGGAGACAGGGACAGCGAGAACCAATGAGCAGTTCTTC. Its protein is CASRETGTARTNEQFF.

This clonotype came up a few times. CDR3 loop: CAGGQGDYEQYF. CDR3 DNA: TGTGCCGGGGGACAGGGGGACTACGAGCAGTACTTC. This sequence joins TRBV28 and TRBJ2-7; 11 nucleotides align to TRBD1. J gave up 3 bases and V 11 bases, and 3 bases lay outside the gene matches. The CDR3 spans 12 residues. Germline loops: CDR1 MDHEN, CDR2 SYDVKM.

The CDR3 region has the DNA TGTGCCAGCTCATCGCAGGGGCGTGAGGACATTCAGTACTTC. Encoded protein: CASSSQGREDIQYF. The chain carries TRBV18 and TRBJ2-4, with D tentatively TRBD1 (6 bases). Trimming took off 5 bases at V and 8 bases at J, with 16 bases between the two ends. The CDR3 loop spans 14 amino acids. Looked up from germline, CDR1 is KGHSH and CDR2 is LQKENI.

The chain links TRBV11-1 to TRBJ1-4; D ambiguous. Germline CDR1 reads SGHAT; CDR2 reads FQDESV (reference sequence). The CDR3 sequence is 15 residues long. Trimming took 4 bases from V and 6 from J, leaving 15 bases between them. The CDR3 reads CASSSRTGTYEKLFF. CDR3 DNA: TGTGCCAGCAGCTCACGGACCGGCACATATGAAAAACTGTTTTTT.

This clonotype was detected ten times or more. V and J are TRBV7-7 and TRBJ2-7; D might be TRBD1 (6 bases). Between the trimmed V and J ends, which lost 5 bases and 6 bases, there was a span of 14 bases. CDR3 length: 13 residues. Germline values: CDR1 SSHAT, CDR2 FNYEAQ (reference sequence). CDR3 sequence reads: CASSLGQHSEQYF. The CDR3 DNA reads as TGTGCCAGCAGCCTTGGACAGCACTCCGAGCAGTACTTC.

This clonotype was found many times. This chain joins TRBV9 and TRBJ2-1, with D perhaps being TRBD1 or TRBD2 (5 bases each). Germline-derived CDR1 and CDR2 are SGDLS and YYNGEE. V was cut by 3 bases and J by 3 bases, with 13 bases left in between. The CDR3 covers 15 residues. The CDR3 region has the DNA TGTGCCAGCAGCGCTTTCGGGACGAACTACAATGAGCAGTTCTTC. This codes for CASSAFGTNYNEQFF.

V is TRBV5-1 and J is TRBJ1-6; D might be TRBD1 (6 bases). The CDR3 spans 15 residues. CDR1 and CDR2 from the germline V gene are SGHRS and YFSETQ. The V end was cut by 4 bases, the J end by 6 bases, with 14 bases between. CDR3 nucleotide sequence: TGCGCCAGCAGCACCGGGACACGGAGTAATTCACCCCTCCACTTT. This encodes CASSTGTRSNSPLHF.

The sample holds a few counts of this clonotype. The chain carries TRBV6-4 and TRBJ2-5; D gene uncertain. Germline V gene lookup returns CDR1 MRHNA and CDR2 SNTAGT. V lost 2 bases to trimming and J lost 2 bases, with 9 bases between them. The length of the CDR3 is 14 residues. In DNA, the CDR3 is TGTGCCAGCAGTGACGATATGGGTCAAGAGACCCAGTACTTC. It specifies CASSDDMGQETQYF.

The chain uses TRBV7-8 and TRBJ2-7; 9 nucleotides line up with TRBD1. V shed 1 base and J 5 bases; nucleotides not matched to a gene: 6. The CDR3 totals 15 residues. In germline, CDR1 is SGHVS, CDR2 FQNEAQ. CDR3 nucleotides: TGTGCCAGCAGCTTAGTGACAGGGGGGTCCCACGAGCAGTACTTC. It translates to CASSLVTGGSHEQYF.

This clonotype came up a few times. The CDR3 DNA reads as TGTGCCAGCAGTCCCGACAGGGGTTCACCCCTCCACTTT. The encoded protein is CASSPDRGSPLHF. The V gene is TRBV6-5, the J gene TRBJ1-6, with 8 bases that match TRBD1. Trimming cost V 5 bases and J 9 bases; bases outside gene matches: 3. The CDR3 has 13 amino acids. CDR1 and CDR2 from the germline V gene are MNHEY and SVGAGI.

The chain employs TRBV19 and TRBJ1-2; D is unclear. The CDR3 is 14 amino acids. V was pared by 8 bases and J by 2 bases, with 15 bases between. Germline V gene data show CDR1 as LNHDA and CDR2 as SQIVND (reference sequence). Written as DNA, the CDR3 is TGTGCCAGTCGGACTCACCCCGAAAACTATGGCTACACCTTC. This encodes CASRTHPENYGYTF.

The chain couples TRBV7-9 to TRBJ1-1; 7 bases match TRBD1. The length of the CDR3 is 14 residues. Germline V gives CDR1 SEHNR, CDR2 FQNEAQ (reference sequence). V gave up 3 bases and J gave up 1 base; unmatched junction bases: 2. CDR3 in DNA: TGTGCCAGCAGCTTGGGACAGCAGAACACTGAAGCTTTCTTT. Its translation: CASSLGQQNTEAFF.

The chain has TRBV10-3 and TRBJ2-1, with no clear D. Germline assignment: CDR1 ENHRY and CDR2 SYGVKD. The CDR3 sequence is 12 residues long. Between the trimmed V and J ends, which lost 2 bases and 7 bases, there was a span of 6 bases. In DNA form, the CDR3 reads TGTGCCATCAGTGAGAGGTCGAATGAGCAGTTCTTC. It yields the protein CAISERSNEQFF.

This clonotype was detected a few times. The chain is built from TRBV18 and TRBJ2-1, with 10 nucleotides matching TRBD2. The CDR3 runs to 17 residues. The germline V gene encodes CDR1 KGHSH and CDR2 LQKENI. The V segment lost 2 bases and the J segment 0 bases; nucleotides outside the gene matches: 4. Here the CDR3 reads CASSPISSGSSYNEQFF. Written as DNA, the CDR3 is TGTGCCAGCTCACCAATTTCTAGCGGGAGCTCCTACAATGAGCAGTTCTTC.

This clonotype was detected ten times or more. V is TRBV5-1 and J is TRBJ2-1; no reliable D call. V lost 0 bases and J 10 bases, leaving 11 bases between the germline ends. The length of the CDR3 is 13 residues. Germline V CDR1 and CDR2: SGHRS, YFSETQ. The CDR3 loop reads CASSLGPTREQFF. The DNA for the CDR3 is TGCGCCAGCAGCTTGGGTCCCACGCGGGAGCAGTTCTTC.

This clonotype has at least ten counts. The chain is built from TRBV27 and TRBJ2-7; the D call may be TRBD1 or TRBD2 (6 bases each). V gave up 4 bases and J gave up 7 bases, with 26 bases separating them. The CDR3 sequence is 17 residues long. Per germline, CDR1 MNHEY and CDR2 SMNVEV (reference sequence). In DNA, the CDR3 is TGTGCCAGCAGTTACATCGGGGCAGAACAAGGGGGGAAAGAGCAGTACTTC. Translating it yields CASSYIGAEQGGKEQYF.